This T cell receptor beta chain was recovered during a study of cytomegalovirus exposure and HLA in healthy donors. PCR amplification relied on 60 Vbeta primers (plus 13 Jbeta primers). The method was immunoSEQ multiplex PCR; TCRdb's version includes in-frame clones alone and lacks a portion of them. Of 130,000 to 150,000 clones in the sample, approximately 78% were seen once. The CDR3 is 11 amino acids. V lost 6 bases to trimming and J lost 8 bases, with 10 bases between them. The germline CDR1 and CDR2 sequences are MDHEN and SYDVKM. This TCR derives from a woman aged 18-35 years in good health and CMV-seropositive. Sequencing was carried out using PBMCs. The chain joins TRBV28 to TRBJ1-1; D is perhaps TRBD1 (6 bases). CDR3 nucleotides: TGTGCCAGCAGCCTAGACAGGGAAGCTTTCTTT. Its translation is CASSLDREAFF.